These 26 T cell receptor beta chains came from one sample sequenced in a study of T cell responses to AZD1222 COVID-19 vaccine. Libraries were prepared by immunoSEQ multiplex PCR; TCRdb keeps only in-frame clonotypes and omits some of them. The table lists 130,000 or so clones, around 85% of them singletons. The material sequenced was peripheral blood, taken on day 0 of AZD1222 vaccination. The source of these receptors is an adult in good health.

The V and J genes are TRBV29-1 and TRBJ2-7; D is possibly TRBD1 or TRBD2 (5 bases each). The CDR3 has 10 amino acids. The V end was cut by 5 bases, the J end by 10 bases, with 12 bases between. Germline values: CDR1 SQVTM, CDR2 ANQGSEA. CDR3 sequence (DNA): TGCAGCGTTATCGAGGGGCGACAGTACTTC. It specifies CSVIEGRQYF.

The chain links TRBV10-3 to TRBJ1-3; D gene ambiguous. Trimming shortened V by 4 bases and J by 0 bases, and 10 bases separated the two germline ends. The CDR3 totals 15 residues. Germline V gene lookup returns CDR1 ENHRY and CDR2 SYGVKD. The CDR3 loop reads CAISGGVDSGNTIYF. The CDR3 nucleotides are TGTGCCATCAGTGGGGGAGTGGACTCTGGAAACACCATATATTTT.

The V and J genes are TRBV6-5 and TRBJ1-4; no clear D gene. Germline V gene data show CDR1 as MNHEY and CDR2 as SVGAGI. CDR3 size: 14 residues. V lost 5 bases and J lost 6, with 13 bases in between. CDR3 sequence: CASSRRRADEKLFF. The CDR3 DNA sequence: TGTGCCAGCAGTAGAAGAAGGGCCGATGAAAAACTGTTTTTT.

V is TRBV18 and J is TRBJ2-3; D ambiguous. V lost 0 bases to trimming and J lost 2 bases, with 6 bases between them. CDR3 size: 14 residues. Germline CDR1 KGHSH, CDR2 LQKENI. The CDR3: CASSPPYPTDTQYF. The DNA of the CDR3 is TGTGCCAGCTCACCACCGTACCCCACAGATACGCAGTATTTT.

This clone was observed a single time. The chain carries TRBV3-1 (or the pseudogene TRBV3-2) and TRBJ1-2, with no clear D. The CDR3 length is 15 residues. Germline assignment: CDR1 LGHDT and CDR2 YNNKEL (reference sequence). V was pared by 0 bases and J by 8 bases, with 16 bases between. CDR3 DNA: TGTGCCAGCAGCCAAGATGTGGGAGGGCTCGGAGGCTACACCTTC. Amino acids: CASSQDVGGLGGYTF.

CDR3 coding DNA: TGTGCCTGGAGTGTACGTGGTGCCGGGGGTGGTGGCTACACCTTC. It specifies CAWSVRGAGGGGYTF. This rearrangement joins TRBV30 to TRBJ1-2; tentatively, D is TRBD1 (5 bases). V was shortened by 0 bases and J by 7 bases, with 18 bases between the two germline ends. Germline V gene lookup returns CDR1 GTSNPN and CDR2 SVGIG (reference sequence). The CDR3 runs 15 residues.

The V gene is TRBV3-1 (or the pseudogene TRBV3-2), the J gene TRBJ2-7; 8 nucleotides agree with TRBD2. Germline CDR1 LGHDT, CDR2 YNNKEL (reference sequence). The CDR3 extends over 14 amino acids. J gave up 4 bases and V 4 bases, and 6 bases lay outside the gene matches. This CDR3 is CASSPGTRWYEQYF. The CDR3 DNA sequence: TGTGCCAGCAGCCCTGGGACTAGATGGTACGAGCAGTACTTC.

The CDR3 DNA reads as TGTGCCAGCAGTTTATTGGGGGGTACGCAGTATTTT. The encoded protein is CASSLLGGTQYF. The V call is TRBV5-4, the J call TRBJ2-3; weak D call: TRBD2 (6 bases). This CDR3 comprises 12 residues. V was trimmed by 5 bases and J by 8 bases, leaving 12 bases between them. Germline V CDR1 and CDR2: SGHNT, YYREEE (reference sequence).

This clone was recorded only once. The rearrangement uses TRBV19 and TRBJ1-2; D gene unclear. The CDR3 sequence is 13 residues long. Germline V gene data show CDR1 as LNHDA and CDR2 as SQIVND (reference sequence). V shed 6 bases and J shed 3 bases, with 11 bases lying between them. The DNA for the CDR3 is TGTGCCAGTAGCCGAATTGGCCACTATGGCTACACCTTC. This gives the protein CASSRIGHYGYTF.

The V call is TRBV24-1, the J call TRBJ2-3, with D tentatively TRBD2 (5 bases). The CDR3 runs to 14 residues. V lost 7 bases to trimming and J lost 1 base, with 11 bases between them. Germline V gives CDR1 KGHDR, CDR2 SFDVKD. CDR3 coding DNA: TGTGCCACCAGATCCTCCGGGGGCACAGATACGCAGTATTTT. Protein sequence: CATRSSGGTDTQYF.

The chain employs TRBV4-2 and TRBJ1-3; 8 bases are shared with TRBD1. V trimming: 1 base; J trimming: 7 bases; junction bases outside the gene matches: 0. Germline V gene lookup returns CDR1 LGHNA and CDR2 YNFKEQ. The CDR3 length is 13 residues. CDR3 nucleotides: TGTGCCAGCAGCCAAGGACAGGGGAACACCATATATTTT. Protein product: CASSQGQGNTIYF.

The rearrangement uses TRBV18 and TRBJ2-7; D possibly corresponds to TRBD1 (7 bases). CDR1 and CDR2 from the germline V gene are KGHSH and LQKENI. Trimming stripped 6 bases from V and 3 bases from J, with 21 bases between. The CDR3 contains 16 residues. In DNA form, the CDR3 reads TGTGCCAGCTCCTCCCCGGCGGGACAGAAGGGCTACGAGCAGTACTTC. Residues: CASSSPAGQKGYEQYF.

The gene calls are TRBV30 and TRBJ2-7; TRBD1 aligns across 11 bases. Germline-derived CDR1 and CDR2 are GTSNPN and SVGIG (reference sequence). V trimming: 2 bases; J trimming: 4 bases; junction bases outside the gene matches: 7. This CDR3 contains 15 residues. The CDR3 DNA follows: TGTGCCTGGAGTCCACTAGGACAGGGGGCTTACGAGCAGTACTTC. Its protein is CAWSPLGQGAYEQYF.

CDR3: CASTKRTSGRYEQYF. DNA for the CDR3: TGTGCCAGCACAAAACGAACTAGCGGGAGGTACGAGCAGTACTTC. The chain recombines TRBV2 with TRBJ2-7, with 12 nucleotides matching TRBD2. In germline, CDR1 is SNHLY, CDR2 FYNNEI. V trimming: 7 bases; J trimming: 4 bases; junction bases outside the gene matches: 8. This CDR3 is built from 15 residues.

Turning to this clone: The germline gene is not matched at one end of the junction; a read error may be the cause. The chain links TRBV18 to TRBJ1-3, with unresolved D. The V gene's germline CDR1 is KGHSH and CDR2 LQKENI. The CDR3 contains 15 residues. CDR3 sequence reads: CASSPQATSRNTIYF. For the CDR3, the DNA is TGTGCCAGCTCACCACAGGCCACCTCTAGAAACACCATATATTTT.

The chain combines TRBV5-1 with TRBJ1-2; TRBD1 aligns across 9 bases. CDR3 length: 14 residues. Unmatched junction bases numbered 5, after V lost 4 bases and J lost 4 bases. Germline V lookup: CDR1 SGHRS, CDR2 YFSETQ. The CDR3 loop is CASSTDRGGYGYTF. The CDR3 bases are TGCGCCAGCAGCACGGACAGGGGAGGCTATGGCTACACCTTC. The full variable domain, completed using reference TRBV5-1 and TRBJ1-2, is KAGVTQTPRYLIKTRGQQVTLSCSPISGHRSVSWYQQTPGQGLQFLFEYFSETQRNKGNFPGRFSGRQFSNSRSEMNVSTLELGDSALYLCASSTDRGGYGYTFGSGTRLTVV.

The chain recombines TRBV19 with TRBJ1-5; D gene ambiguous. The CDR3 has 13 amino acids. CDR1 is LNHDA, CDR2 SQIVND, per germline (reference sequence). Deletions cut 10 bases from V and 7 bases from J, with 17 bases between. The CDR3: CATRGGVGQPQHF. The CDR3 nucleotides read TGTGCCACCCGCGGTGGGGTCGGGCAGCCCCAGCATTTT.

The gene calls are TRBV6-2 or TRBV6-3 and TRBJ2-7, with D hard to call. This CDR3 is built from 15 residues. The V end lost 2 bases, the J end lost 4 bases, and 15 bases lay between the germline ends. Looked up from germline, CDR1 is MNHEY and CDR2 is SVGEGT. CDR3 protein: CASSYDEVGWYEQYF. The DNA for the CDR3 is TGTGCCAGCAGTTACGATGAGGTGGGGTGGTACGAGCAGTACTTC.

This clone was detected only a few times. The J gene is TRBJ1-4, the V gene TRBV6-5; D not resolved. The germline CDR1 and CDR2 sequences are MNHEY and SVGAGI. Trimming shortened V by 7 bases and J by 2 bases, and 14 bases separated the two germline ends. CDR3 length: 15 residues. DNA of the CDR3: TGTGCCAGCATCCCCTGGTTGGGGACTAATGAAAAACTGTTTTTT. It specifies CASIPWLGTNEKLFF.

The chain joins TRBV28 to TRBJ1-1; D is possibly TRBD1 (5 bases). The CDR3 is 13 residues long. V was clipped by 7 bases and J by 4 bases, with 13 bases between them. Germline V gives CDR1 MDHEN, CDR2 SYDVKM. As DNA, the CDR3 is TGTGCCAGCATGCCAGGGAGGAGCACTGAAGCTTTCTTT. Residues: CASMPGRSTEAFF. The variable domain in full, completed from reference TRBV28 and TRBJ1-1, reads DVKVTQSSRYLVKRTGEKVFLECVQDMDHENMFWYRQDPGLGLRLIYFSYDVKMKEKGDIPEGYSVSREKKERFSLILESASTNQTSMYLCASMPGRSTEAFFGQGTRLTVV.

The V call is TRBV24-1, the J call TRBJ2-3; perhaps TRBD1 as D (6 bases). There are 15 residues in the CDR3. The V gene's germline CDR1 is KGHDR and CDR2 SFDVKD. V was clipped by 7 bases and J by 1 base, with 14 bases between them. The CDR3 loop is CATSARDIRTDTQYF. Written as DNA, the CDR3 is TGTGCCACCAGCGCGAGGGACATTCGCACAGATACGCAGTATTTT.

The chain uses TRBV7-9 and TRBJ2-3, with 9 bases identical to TRBD1. Germline trimming cut 5 bases from V and 4 bases from J; bases unmatched to any gene: 4. This CDR3 spans 14 amino acids. Germline V gene sequence: CDR1 SEHNR, CDR2 FQNEAQ (reference sequence). The CDR3 protein is CASSGDREPDTQYF. The CDR3 nucleotides read TGTGCCAGCAGCGGGGACAGGGAGCCAGATACGCAGTATTTT.

The chain couples TRBV5-1 to TRBJ2-7; 8 nucleotides line up with TRBD1. Germline V gene lookup returns CDR1 SGHRS and CDR2 YFSETQ. V was clipped by 4 bases and J by 3 bases; unmatched bases: 3. This CDR3 comprises 13 residues. The CDR3 DNA is TGCGCCAGCAGCGAAACAGGGGGCTACGAGCAGTACTTC. Its protein is CASSETGGYEQYF.

V gene TRBV30 combines with J gene TRBJ2-2; 9 bases align to TRBD2. V shed 1 base and J 3 bases; nucleotides not matched to a gene: 0. This CDR3 has 14 amino acids. Germline V lookup: CDR1 GTSNPN, CDR2 SVGIG (reference sequence). The CDR3 DNA reads as TGTGCCTGGAGTGGACTAGCGGACACCGGGGAGCTGTTTTTT. Protein sequence: CAWSGLADTGELFF.

In nucleotides, the CDR3 is TGTGCCAGCAGCCCGAGACTAGCGGGAGGGCCAAGGGGGAATGAGCAGTTCTTC. It translates to CASSPRLAGGPRGNEQFF. The rearrangement links TRBV13 to TRBJ2-1; 14 bases map to TRBD2. This CDR3 spans 18 amino acids. The germline V gene encodes CDR1 PRHDT and CDR2 FYEKMQ (reference sequence). Trimming removed 5 bases from V and 7 bases from J; junction bases left unmatched: 13.

This clone was seen just once. The rearrangement links TRBV27 to TRBJ2-2, with TRBD2 as a possible D gene (5 bases). The CDR3 is 14 residues long. CDR1 is MNHEY, CDR2 SMNVEV, per germline (reference sequence). The V gene lost 8 bases and the J gene lost 1 base, with 11 bases spanning the gap. CDR3 sequence reads: CASGPSRNTGELFF. The CDR3 region has the DNA TGTGCCAGCGGGCCTAGCCGGAACACCGGGGAGCTGTTTTTT.